These T cell receptor beta chains were read from a single sample in a study of blood T cells in healthy people across ages. One entry per CDR3 protein results from TCRdb running MiXCR on the 5' RACE reads. This sample has nearly 800,000 distinct CDR3 sequences, with roughly 25% found just once. Another study also made use of these data, one on T cells of mothers and their children.

Sequenced: blood. The source is a boy between 10 and 17 years old in good health. Each CDR3 is given without its conserved first and last residue. Some rows have no size entry. The others give once, few or many, or a class for an expanded clone.

CDR3aa: SASPVQGRPYSPLH
v_gene: TRBV20-1
abundance: few

CDR3aa: AIRGDRDYEQY
v_gene: TRBV10-3
abundance: few

CDR3aa: SVEGSEQNTGELF
v_gene: TRBV29-1
abundance: few

CDR3aa: ASSLAPTLYEQY
v_gene: TRBV7-2
abundance: .

CDR3aa: ASRDFQGVGNEKLF
v_gene: TRBV5-1
abundance: .

CDR3aa: ASSFFLAGGNEQF
v_gene: TRBV7-2
abundance: few

CDR3aa: ASSSNSGAGNTIY
v_gene: TRBV7-6
abundance: many

CDR3aa: ASSWDRDSGYT
v_gene: TRBV7-2
abundance: few

CDR3aa: ASSLARDRPYEQY
v_gene: TRBV5-1
abundance: .

CDR3aa: ASSLDLSGTYEQY
v_gene: TRBV7-8
abundance: few

CDR3aa: ASSPAGSGWETQY
v_gene: TRBV6-2/TRBV6-3
abundance: few

CDR3aa: ASSYGNEKLF
v_gene: TRBV6-6
abundance: many

CDR3aa: SVEGLILWAPETQY
v_gene: TRBV29-1
abundance: .

CDR3aa: ASRLDGIVYEQY
v_gene: TRBV6-2/TRBV6-3
abundance: once

CDR3aa: ASSGLAYNEQF
v_gene: TRBV12-3/TRBV12-4
abundance: .

CDR3aa: SASVRDRGYGYT
v_gene: TRBV20-1
abundance: .

CDR3aa: ASRGLSETQY
v_gene: TRBV27
abundance: .

CDR3aa: ASSRRGPGELF
v_gene: TRBV3-1
abundance: .